The T cell receptor (beta chain) described here comes from a study of blood T cell repertoires in COVID-19. Across the study: Spain, Italy and the United States supplied samples that represented acute and convalescent COVID-19. The analysed material was cDNA or gDNA that came from T cells, B-cell-depleted T cells, or PBMCs.

V shed 4 bases and J shed 2 bases, with 14 bases lying between them. The germline V gene has CDR1 MNHEY and CDR2 SVGAGI. The CDR3 totals 15 residues. In the study's own analysis: For nucleated cells, counts were estimated from reference gene primer amplification. Some clones are missing from TCRdb's copy, which holds only in-frame ones; the method was immunoSEQ multiplex PCR. V and J calls and clone size follow that table, whereas D and trimming were derived from the DNA. The repertoire holds roughly 220,000 clones, about 87% seen once, with just over 2.5% in the top ten. Two negative PCRs, clearance, or symptom resolution had been documented for recovered Cohort 3 donors.

The V gene is TRBV6-5, the J gene TRBJ2-5, with TRBD1 as a possible D gene (6 bases). The source of this sequence is a woman aged 25-40 years who had recovered from COVID-19. The sample consisted of PBMCs or T cells enriched from blood (not recorded which). CDR3 residues: CASSSHRDNQETQYF. In nucleotides, the CDR3 is TGTGCCAGCAGTTCACACCGGGACAATCAAGAGACCCAGTACTTC.